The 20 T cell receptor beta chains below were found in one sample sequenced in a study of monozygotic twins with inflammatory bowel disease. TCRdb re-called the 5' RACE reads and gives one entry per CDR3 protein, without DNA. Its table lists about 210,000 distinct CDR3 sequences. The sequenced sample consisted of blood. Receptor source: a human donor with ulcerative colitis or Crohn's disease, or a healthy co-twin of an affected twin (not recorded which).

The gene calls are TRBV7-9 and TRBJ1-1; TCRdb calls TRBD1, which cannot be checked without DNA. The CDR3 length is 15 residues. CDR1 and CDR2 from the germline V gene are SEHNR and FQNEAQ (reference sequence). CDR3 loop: CASSPNYRGDTEAFF.

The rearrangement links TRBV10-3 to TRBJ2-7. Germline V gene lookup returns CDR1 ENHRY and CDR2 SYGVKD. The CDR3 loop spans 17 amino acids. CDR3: CAISESTARGVSYEQYF.

The CDR3 sequence: CASSHGVSTDTQYF. The chain employs TRBV7-8 and TRBJ2-3. CDR1 is SGHVS, CDR2 FQNEAQ, per germline. This CDR3 has 14 residues.

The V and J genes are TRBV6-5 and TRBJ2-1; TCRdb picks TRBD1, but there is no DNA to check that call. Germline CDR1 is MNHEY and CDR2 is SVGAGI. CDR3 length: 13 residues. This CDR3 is CASSPGIYNEQFF.

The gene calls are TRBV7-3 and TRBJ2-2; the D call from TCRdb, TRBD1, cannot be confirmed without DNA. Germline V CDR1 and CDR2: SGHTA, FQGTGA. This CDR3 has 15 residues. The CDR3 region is CASSLGGGNTGELFF. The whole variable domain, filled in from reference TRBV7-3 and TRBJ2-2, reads GAGVSQTPSNKVTEKGKYVELRCDPISGHTALYWYRQSLGQGPEFLIYFQGTGAADDSGLPNDRFFAVRPEGSVSTLKIQRTERGDSAVYLCASSLGGGNTGELFFGEGSRLTVL.

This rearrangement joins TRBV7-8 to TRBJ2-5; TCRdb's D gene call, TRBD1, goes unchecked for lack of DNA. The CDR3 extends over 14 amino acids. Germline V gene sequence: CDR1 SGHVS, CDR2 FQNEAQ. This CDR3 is CASSLGGRGETQYF.

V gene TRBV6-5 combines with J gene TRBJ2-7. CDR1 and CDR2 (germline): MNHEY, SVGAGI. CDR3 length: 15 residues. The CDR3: CASSYSSGTAYEQYF.

CDR3 amino acids: CASRWEDRSNSPLHF. The chain couples TRBV2 to TRBJ1-6; TCRdb lists TRBD1, though no DNA is available to test this call. The CDR3 has 15 residues. The V gene's germline CDR1 is SNHLY and CDR2 FYNNEI.

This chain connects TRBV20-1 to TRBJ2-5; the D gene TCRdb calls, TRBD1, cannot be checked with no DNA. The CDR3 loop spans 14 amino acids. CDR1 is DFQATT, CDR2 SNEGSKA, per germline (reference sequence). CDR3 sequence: CSVHRAPPQETQYF.

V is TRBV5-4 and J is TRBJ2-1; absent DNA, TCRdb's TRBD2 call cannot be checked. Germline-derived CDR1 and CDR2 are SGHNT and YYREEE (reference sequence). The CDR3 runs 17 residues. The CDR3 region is CASSGAEILAVYNEQFF. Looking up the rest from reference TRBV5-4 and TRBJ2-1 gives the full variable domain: ETGVTQSPTHLIKTRGQQVTLRCSSQSGHNTVSWYQQALGQGPQFIFQYYREEENGRGNFPPRFSGLQFPNYSSELNVNALELDDSALYLCASSGAEILAVYNEQFFGPGTRLTVL.

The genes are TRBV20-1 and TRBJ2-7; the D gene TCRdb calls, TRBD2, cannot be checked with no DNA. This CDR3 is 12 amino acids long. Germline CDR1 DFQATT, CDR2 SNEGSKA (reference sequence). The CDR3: CSVFLRGYEQYF.

CDR3 region: CASGGAVNEQFF. The V gene is TRBV9, the J gene TRBJ2-1; TCRdb's D call of TRBD1 is untestable without DNA. The CDR3 is 12 residues long. Germline CDR1 and CDR2: SGDLS and YYNGEE.

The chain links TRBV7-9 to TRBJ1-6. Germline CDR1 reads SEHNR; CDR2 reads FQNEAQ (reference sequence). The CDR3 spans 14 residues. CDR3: CASSLRGENSPLHF.

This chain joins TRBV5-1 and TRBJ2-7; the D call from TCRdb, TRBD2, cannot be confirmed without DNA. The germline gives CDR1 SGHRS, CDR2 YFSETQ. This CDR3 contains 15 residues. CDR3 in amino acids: CASRAGGGTTYEQYF.

CDR3 region: CATQSGGADTQYF. V is TRBV5-1 and J is TRBJ2-3; the D call of TRBD2 rests on TCRdb alone, since no DNA is present to check it. The CDR3 runs 13 residues. CDR1 SGHRS and CDR2 YFSETQ come from the germline V gene.

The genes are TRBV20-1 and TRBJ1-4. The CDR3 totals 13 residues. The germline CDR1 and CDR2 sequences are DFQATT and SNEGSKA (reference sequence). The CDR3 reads CSVGVVTNEKLFF.

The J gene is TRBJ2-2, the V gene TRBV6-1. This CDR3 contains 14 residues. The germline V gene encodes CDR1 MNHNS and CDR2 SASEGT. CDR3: CASGRSENTGELFF.

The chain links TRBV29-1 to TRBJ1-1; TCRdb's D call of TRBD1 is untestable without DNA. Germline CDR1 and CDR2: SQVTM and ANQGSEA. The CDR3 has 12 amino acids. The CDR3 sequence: CSFRDRVTEAFF. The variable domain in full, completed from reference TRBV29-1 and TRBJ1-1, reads SAVISQKPSRDICQRGTSLTIQCQVDSQVTMMFWYRQQPGQSLTLIATANQGSEATYESGFVIDKFPISRPNLTFSTLTVSNMSPEDSSIYLCSFRDRVTEAFFGQGTRLTVV.

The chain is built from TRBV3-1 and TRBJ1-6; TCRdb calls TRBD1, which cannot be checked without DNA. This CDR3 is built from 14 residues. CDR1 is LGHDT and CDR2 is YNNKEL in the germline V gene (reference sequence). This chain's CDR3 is CASSTRQYNSPLHF. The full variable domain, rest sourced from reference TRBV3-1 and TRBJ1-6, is DTAVSQTPKYLVTQMGNDKSIKCEQNLGHDTMYWYKQDSKKFLKIMFSYNNKELIINETVPNRFSPKSPDKAHLNLHINSLELGDSAVYFCASSTRQYNSPLHFGNGTRLTVT.

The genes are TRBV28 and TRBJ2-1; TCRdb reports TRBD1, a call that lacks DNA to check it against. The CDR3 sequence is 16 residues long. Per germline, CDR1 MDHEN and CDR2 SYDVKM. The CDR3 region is CASSLAPGGAWNEQFF.